This T cell receptor (beta chain) was observed in a study of blood T cell repertoires in COVID-19. Study context: T cells, B-cell-depleted T cells, or PBMCs provided the cDNA or gDNA that served as material.

Per the study methods: Nucleated cell number was recorded as an estimate derived from reference gene primer amplification. Generated by immunoSEQ multiplex PCR, the TCRdb table keeps only in-frame clones and is missing some. The V and J calls and clone size were taken over from that table, and D and trimming were inferred from the DNA. The sample has under 200,000 clones, 79% seen once. CDR1 and CDR2 from the germline V gene are SGHAT and FQNNGV. The germline V and J ends were trimmed by 6 bases and 5 bases, with 6 bases remaining between them. The CDR3 has 11 amino acids. The specimen sequenced was peripheral blood. This receptor was taken from a woman between 55 and 75 years old with COVID-19, enrolled during active disease. The genes are TRBV11-2 and TRBJ2-3; D is uncertain. The CDR3 is CASSPRDTQYF. The CDR3 bases are TGTGCCAGCAGTCCTAGAGATACGCAGTATTTT.